This TCR beta chain was recorded in a study of shared clonotypes between healthy human individuals. Germline CDR1 reads GTSNPN; CDR2 reads SVGIG (reference sequence). V gave up 2 bases and J gave up 7 bases; unmatched junction bases: 7. CDR3 length: 14 amino acids. Libraries were prepared by immunoSEQ multiplex PCR; TCRdb keeps only in-frame clonotypes and omits some of them. The sample has 450,000 to 500,000 clones, approximately 80% seen once. V usage is TRBV30 and J usage is TRBJ1-4, with 7 bases fitting TRBD1. Sequenced input: PBMCs. The receptor's source is a woman aged 40 to 49 in good health. Some clones in this sample may be carry-over from other donors' samples. The DNA for the CDR3 is TGTGCCTGGAGTATGACAGGGAGGGGTGAAAAACTGTTTTTT. Residues: CAWSMTGRGEKLFF.